This T cell receptor beta chain was identified during a study of cytomegalovirus exposure and HLA in healthy donors. Study-wide findings and caveats: In an earlier analysis, about 87% or about 30%: the productive usage of most TCR beta V segments.

This donor has no recorded CMV serostatus. About this clone: Antigen specificity is unknown.

V gave up 0 bases and J gave up 11 bases; unmatched junction bases: 17. Looked up from germline, CDR1 is SGHRS and CDR2 is YFSETQ. This CDR3 comprises 17 residues. 60 Vbeta and 13 Jbeta primers were used in PCR. Method: immunoSEQ multiplex PCR; TCRdb's copy keeps in-frame clones and lacks some. The data show tens of thousands of clones, around 52% seen once. Sequencing input: PBMCs. The rearrangement uses TRBV5-1 and TRBJ2-5; 9 nucleotides align to TRBD1. The receptor was isolated from a human donor in good health. The CDR3 region is CASSLVTGTGQTQRQYF. The CDR3 DNA is TGCGCCAGCAGCTTGGTCACCGGGACAGGGCAAACCCAGCGACAGTACTTC.